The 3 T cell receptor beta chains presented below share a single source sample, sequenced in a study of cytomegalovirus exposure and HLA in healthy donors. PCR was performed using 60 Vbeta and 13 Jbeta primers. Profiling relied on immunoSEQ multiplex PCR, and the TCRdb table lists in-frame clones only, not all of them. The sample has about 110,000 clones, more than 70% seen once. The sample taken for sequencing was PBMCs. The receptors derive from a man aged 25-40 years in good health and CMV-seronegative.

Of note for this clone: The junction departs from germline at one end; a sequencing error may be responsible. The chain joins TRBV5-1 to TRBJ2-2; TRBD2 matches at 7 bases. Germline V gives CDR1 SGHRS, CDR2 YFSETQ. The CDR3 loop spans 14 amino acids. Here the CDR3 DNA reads TGCGCCGGCAGCTTGAGCGGGGTTACCGGGGAGCTGTTTTTT. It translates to CAGSLSGVTGELFF. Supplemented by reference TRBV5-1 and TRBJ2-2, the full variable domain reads KAGVTQTPRYLIKTRGQQVTLSCSPISGHRSVSWYQQTPGQGLQFLFEYFSETQRNKGNFPGRFSGRQFSNSRSEMNVSTLELGDSALYLCAGSLSGVTGELFFGEGSRLTVL.

The DNA for the CDR3 is TGCGCCAGCAGCTTGGACGGGAGAAACACCATATATTTT. Translation gives CASSLDGRNTIYF. The chain joins TRBV5-1 to TRBJ1-3; the D is unclear. This CDR3 comprises 13 residues. Trimming removed 0 bases at V and 5 bases at J, with 6 bases between. Germline V gene data show CDR1 as SGHRS and CDR2 as YFSETQ.

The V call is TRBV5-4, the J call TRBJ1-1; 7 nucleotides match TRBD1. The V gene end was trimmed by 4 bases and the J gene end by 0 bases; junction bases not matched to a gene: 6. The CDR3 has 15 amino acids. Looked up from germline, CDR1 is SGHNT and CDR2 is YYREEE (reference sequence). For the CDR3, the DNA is TGTGCCAGCAGCCTACAGGGGTCGTTGAACACTGAAGCTTTCTTT. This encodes CASSLQGSLNTEAFF.